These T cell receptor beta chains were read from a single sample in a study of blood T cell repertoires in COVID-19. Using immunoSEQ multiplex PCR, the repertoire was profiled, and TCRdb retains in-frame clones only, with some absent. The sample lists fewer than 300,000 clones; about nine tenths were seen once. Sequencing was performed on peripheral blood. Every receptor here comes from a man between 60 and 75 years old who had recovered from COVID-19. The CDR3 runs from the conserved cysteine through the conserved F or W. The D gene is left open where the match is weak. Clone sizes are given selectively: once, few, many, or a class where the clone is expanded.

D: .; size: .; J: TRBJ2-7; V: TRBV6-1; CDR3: CASSEAPRQRQGEQYF; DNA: TGTGCCAGCAGTGAAGCGCCAAGACAACGGCAAGGCGAGCAGTACTTC
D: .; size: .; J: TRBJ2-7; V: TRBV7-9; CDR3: CASSLTSGGESSYEQYF; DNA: TGTGCCAGCAGCCTCACGTCGGGGGGCGAGAGCTCCTACGAGCAGTACTTC
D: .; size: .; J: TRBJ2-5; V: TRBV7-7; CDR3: CASTPFDRNQETQYF; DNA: TGTGCCAGCACCCCTTTCGACAGGAACCAAGAGACCCAGTACTTC
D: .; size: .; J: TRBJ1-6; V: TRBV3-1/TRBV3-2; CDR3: CASSRDRTENSPLHF; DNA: TGTGCCAGCAGCCGAGACCGGACAGAGAATTCACCCCTCCACTTT
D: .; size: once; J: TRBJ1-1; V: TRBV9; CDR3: CASIEAFF; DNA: TGTGCCAGCATAGAGGCTTTCTTT
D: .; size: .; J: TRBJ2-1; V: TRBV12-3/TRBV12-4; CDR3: CASSSRRDNEQFF; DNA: TGTGCCAGCAGTTCCCGCCGCGACAATGAGCAGTTCTTC
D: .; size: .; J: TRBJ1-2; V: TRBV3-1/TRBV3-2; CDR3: CASSIGMGYTF; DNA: TGTGCCAGCAGCATCGGGATGGGCTACACCTTC
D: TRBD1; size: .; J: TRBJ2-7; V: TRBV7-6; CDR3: CASSSQQGAHEQYF; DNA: TGTGCCAGCAGCTCGCAACAGGGGGCTCACGAGCAGTACTTC
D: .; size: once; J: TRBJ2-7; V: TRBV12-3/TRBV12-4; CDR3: CASSLEAVYEQYF; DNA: TGTGCCAGCAGTCTTGAGGCGGTTTACGAGCAGTACTTC
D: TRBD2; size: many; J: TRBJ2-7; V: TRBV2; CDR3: CASTRGVTYEQYF; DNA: TGTGCCAGCACCCGGGGGGTTACCTACGAGCAGTACTTC
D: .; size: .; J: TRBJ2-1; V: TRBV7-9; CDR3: CASSPGEGGSYNEQFF; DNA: TGTGCCAGCAGCCCCGGGGAGGGGGGCTCCTACAATGAGCAGTTCTTC
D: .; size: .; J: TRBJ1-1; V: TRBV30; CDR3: CAFRPLGQGWSEAFF; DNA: TGTGCCTTCAGACCCCTGGGGCAGGGTTGGTCTGAAGCTTTCTTT
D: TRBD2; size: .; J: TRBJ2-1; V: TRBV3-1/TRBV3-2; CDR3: CASSQGTSGGAGNEQFF; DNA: TGTGCCAGCAGCCAAGGGACTAGCGGGGGGGCCGGCAATGAGCAGTTCTTC
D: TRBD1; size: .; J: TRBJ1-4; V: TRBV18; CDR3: CASSRDRGLTNEKLFF; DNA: TGTGCCAGCTCACGAGACAGGGGGTTAACTAATGAAAAACTGTTTTTT
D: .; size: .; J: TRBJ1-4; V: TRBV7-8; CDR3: CASRQTATNEKLFF; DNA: TGTGCCAGCAGACAGACGGCAACTAATGAAAAACTGTTTTTT
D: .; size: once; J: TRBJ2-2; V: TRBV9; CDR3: CASSVYPGELFF; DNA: TGTGCCAGCAGCGTATATCCCGGGGAGCTGTTTTTT
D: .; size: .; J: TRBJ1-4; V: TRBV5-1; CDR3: CASSFRVDSTNEKLFF; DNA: TGCGCCAGCAGCTTTCGGGTAGACTCAACTAATGAAAAACTGTTTTTT
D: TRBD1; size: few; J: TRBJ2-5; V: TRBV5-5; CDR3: CASSLRTGGQETQYF; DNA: TGTGCCAGCAGCCTAAGAACAGGGGGCCAAGAGACCCAGTACTTC
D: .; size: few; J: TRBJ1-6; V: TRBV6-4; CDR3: CASSAGNNSPLHF; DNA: TGTGCCAGCAGTGCGGGGAATAATTCACCCCTCCACTTT
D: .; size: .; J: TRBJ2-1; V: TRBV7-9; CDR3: CASSLGRGGLNEQFF; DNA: TGTGCCAGCAGCTTAGGGCGGGGTGGGTTGAATGAGCAGTTCTTC
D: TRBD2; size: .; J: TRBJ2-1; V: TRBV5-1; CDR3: CASSSVWLAGGRDNEQFF; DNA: TGCGCCAGCAGCTCCGTATGGTTAGCGGGGGGGCGAGACAATGAGCAGTTCTTC
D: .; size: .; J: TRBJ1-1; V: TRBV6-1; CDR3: CASSDHRPNTEAFF; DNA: TGTGCCAGCAGTGACCACAGGCCGAACACTGAAGCTTTCTTT
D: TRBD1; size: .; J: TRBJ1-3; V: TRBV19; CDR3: CASRQGGLIFSGNTIYF; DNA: TGTGCCAGCCGACAGGGGGGACTTATTTTCTCTGGAAACACCATATATTTT
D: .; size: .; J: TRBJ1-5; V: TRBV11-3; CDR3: CASSLEQGRYQPQHF; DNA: TGTGCCAGCAGCTTAGAACAGGGTCGATATCAGCCCCAGCATTTT
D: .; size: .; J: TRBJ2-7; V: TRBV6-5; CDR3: CAAAAGGSYEQYF; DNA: TGTGCCGCGGCCGCAGGGGGGTCCTACGAGCAGTACTTC
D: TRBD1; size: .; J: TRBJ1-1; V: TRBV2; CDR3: CASRQGAQAFF; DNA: TGTGCCAGCAGACAGGGGGCCCAAGCTTTCTTT
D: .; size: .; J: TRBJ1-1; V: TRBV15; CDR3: CATSRAGPTGKTEAFF; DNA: TGTGCCACCAGCAGAGCTGGCCCGACAGGAAAGACTGAAGCTTTCTTT
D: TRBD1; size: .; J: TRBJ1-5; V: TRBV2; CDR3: CASSVRGQPNQPQHF; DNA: TGTGCCAGCAGTGTCAGGGGGCAACCCAATCAGCCCCAGCATTTT
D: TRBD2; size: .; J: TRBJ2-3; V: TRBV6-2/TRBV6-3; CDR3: CASSHWDERGYADTQYF; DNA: TGTGCCAGCAGTCATTGGGACGAGCGGGGTTATGCAGATACGCAGTATTTT